This T cell receptor (beta chain) emerged from a study of T cells in Graves' hyperthyroidism and ophthalmopathy. Study background: Initial diagnosis, before any treatment, was when peripheral blood was collected. Study-level results: Appearing also in blood were most of the thyroid clonotypes expanded above 0.001. The model foresaw ophthalmopathy a median roughly 6 months prior to onset.

A note on this clonotype: What it binds is unknown.

Amplified TCR beta CDR3 regions came from RNA transcripts. HTBI primers were the set used in a first-round RT-PCR of the TCR CDR3. One entry per CDR3 protein results from TCRdb running MiXCR on the multiplex PCR reads. Of about 380,000 distinct CDR3 sequences in the sample, approximately 14% were seen once. Based on clinical symptoms, serum thyroxine and TRAb, thyroid ultrasound and orbital computed tomography, diagnoses were reached. CDR3 size: 13 residues. V lost 0 bases to trimming and J lost 4 bases, with 5 bases between them. Germline CDR1 is SGHTA and CDR2 is FQGTGA. The source is a woman aged 60-75 years with Graves' hyperthyroidism. The sequenced sample consisted of blood. This chain connects TRBV7-3 to TRBJ2-3; D is ambiguous. The chain's CDR3 is CASSLTFADTQYF. The CDR3 DNA reads TGTGCCAGCAGCTTAACTTTCGCAGATACGCAGTATTTT.